This T cell receptor (beta chain) was sequenced during a study of metastatic and nonmetastatic thyroid tumors. Study-wide background: Repertoire comparison spanned blood and tumor or nodule tissue of malignant and benign thyroid patients.

Original methodology: A distant-metastasis classifier for papillary thyroid cancer was built using CDR3 differences across clinicopathological groups. TCRdb re-called clones via MiXCR from the PCR reads. These V and J calls rely on TCRdb rather than the paper's analysis. The sample has 75,000 to 95,000 clones, more than 9.5% seen once. Findings and caveats of the study: As reported, TCR beta diversity in blood and tumor was significantly higher in malignant thyroid tumors than in benign nodules.

This clone was seen many times. Its antigen is still unknown. Germline V gene lookup returns CDR1 LGHNA and CDR2 YSLEER. CDR3 length: 17 amino acids. V shed 3 bases and J 4 bases; nucleotides not matched to a gene: 7. Patients had received no treatment of any kind before thyroid surgery. The chain carries TRBV4-3 and TRBJ2-2; 11 nucleotides line up with TRBD2. This TCR was recovered from a female donor with papillary thyroid cancer or a benign thyroid nodule (not recorded which). Some clones in this sample may be carry-over from other donors' samples. The sample taken for sequencing was blood. The CDR3 DNA sequence: TGCGCCAGCAGCCAGATAGCGGGGGGGCTTGGCACCGGGGAGCTGTTTTTT. Protein: CASSQIAGGLGTGELFF.